This entry lists 30 T cell receptor beta chains sequenced from one sample in a study of blood T cell repertoires in COVID-19. Only in-frame clones appear in the TCRdb table, and some are missing; sequencing was by immunoSEQ multiplex PCR. Of fewer than 130,000 clones in the sample, approximately 82% were seen once. The sample consisted of peripheral blood. These receptors were taken from a woman of 80 years or more with acute or convalescent COVID-19.

The chain carries TRBV4-3 and TRBJ2-1, with D possibly TRBD2 on 6 matching bases. The CDR3 runs to 15 residues. With 0 bases removed from V and 7 bases from J, the gap between germline ends came to 13 bases. CDR1 is LGHNA, CDR2 YSLEER, per germline. This chain's CDR3 is CASSQETSLWNEQFF. The CDR3 DNA reads TGCGCCAGCAGCCAAGAGACTAGTCTTTGGAATGAGCAGTTCTTC.

This rearrangement joins TRBV6-6 to TRBJ2-7; 9 positions match TRBD1. This CDR3 has 15 amino acids. Germline V lookup: CDR1 MNHNY, CDR2 SVGAGI (reference sequence). V was pared by 3 bases and J by 3 bases, with 6 bases of the junction left unmatched. CDR3 residues: CASSYALGQGYEQYF. DNA of the CDR3: TGTGCCAGCAGTTATGCCCTGGGACAGGGCTACGAGCAGTACTTC.

The CDR3 nucleotides are TGTGCCAGCAGCCGCGGGACAGGTCGCCAAGAGACCCAGTACTTC. Translated, it gives CASSRGTGRQETQYF. This chain connects TRBV14 to TRBJ2-5, with 8 bases identical to TRBD1. The V segment lost 4 bases and the J segment 1 base; nucleotides outside the gene matches: 5. Germline V gene sequence: CDR1 SGHDN, CDR2 FVKESK. The CDR3 spans 15 residues.

The chain joins TRBV7-2 to TRBJ2-1; 9 positions match TRBD2. V lost 0 bases, J lost 6 bases, and 0 bases stayed unmatched. The CDR3 is made up of 14 amino acids. Germline V gene data show CDR1 as SGHTA and CDR2 as FQGNSA. CDR3 DNA sequence: TGTGCCAGCAGCTTAGCTAGCGGGAGCAATGAGCAGTTCTTC. Residues: CASSLASGSNEQFF.

V gene TRBV7-2 combines with J gene TRBJ2-5; D may be TRBD2 (7 bases). V was trimmed by 6 bases and J by 4 bases, leaving 12 bases between them. From germline, CDR1 is SGHTA and CDR2 FQGNSA. This CDR3 region has 13 residues. The CDR3 spells CASREGGGETQYF. The CDR3 region has the DNA TGTGCCAGCAGAGAAGGGGGGGGAGAGACCCAGTACTTC.

The genes are TRBV7-9 and TRBJ1-1, with D hard to call. The germline V gene encodes CDR1 SEHNR and CDR2 FQNEAQ (reference sequence). The CDR3 sequence is 12 residues long. V dropped 1 base and J dropped 7 bases, with 7 bases sitting between them. The CDR3 region has the DNA TGTGCCAGCAGCTTAGGTAGCGGTGAAGCTTTCTTT. Its translation is CASSLGSGEAFF.

The CDR3 is CASSPRGGETQYF. The CDR3 bases are TGTGCCAGCAGCCCACGGGGGGGCGAGACCCAGTACTTC. The chain has TRBV7-3 and TRBJ2-5, with 8 bases that match TRBD2. J lost 5 bases, V lost 5 bases, and 4 bases had no gene match. This CDR3 comprises 13 residues. CDR1 and CDR2 (germline): SGHTA, FQGTGA. Full variable domain (rest looked up from reference TRBV7-3 and TRBJ2-5): GAGVSQTPSNKVTEKGKYVELRCDPISGHTALYWYRQSLGQGPEFLIYFQGTGAADDSGLPNDRFFAVRPEGSVSTLKIQRTERGDSAVYLCASSPRGGETQYFGPGTRLLVL.

This rearrangement joins TRBV11-2 to TRBJ1-2; D is possibly TRBD1 (6 bases). This CDR3 contains 15 residues. Germline lookup yields CDR1 SGHAT and CDR2 FQNNGV. Trimming removed 1 base from V and 8 bases from J, with 17 bases in between. The CDR3 DNA reads TGTGCCAGCAGCTTAGGCCCGGGCAGGGGCGGCGGCTACACCTTC. Its translation: CASSLGPGRGGGYTF.

V and J are TRBV18 and TRBJ2-7; D might be TRBD2 (5 bases). The CDR3 totals 12 residues. CDR1 KGHSH and CDR2 LQKENI come from the germline V gene. V lost 5 bases to trimming and J lost 6 bases, with 11 bases between them. For the CDR3, the DNA is TGTGCCAGCTCAAGCGGACTGACCGAGCAGTACTTC. Residues: CASSSGLTEQYF.

The J gene is TRBJ2-7, the V gene TRBV7-8; no clear D gene. In germline, CDR1 is SGHVS, CDR2 FQNEAQ. There are 14 residues in the CDR3. Deletions cut 3 bases from V and 0 bases from J, with 9 bases between. CDR3 protein: CASSFTVNSYEQYF. CDR3 DNA: TGTGCCAGCAGCTTTACGGTCAACTCCTACGAGCAGTACTTC. Complete variable domain (other parts from reference TRBV7-8 and TRBJ2-7): GAGVSQSPRYKVAKRGQDVALRCDPISGHVSLFWYQQALGQGPEFLTYFQNEAQLDKSGLPSDRFFAERPEGSVSTLKIQRTQQEDSAVYLCASSFTVNSYEQYFGPGTRLTVT.

CDR3 in DNA: TGTGCCAGCAGCTTGGTATTCGGGGGGCAGAGGGCTTTCTTT. This gives the protein CASSLVFGGQRAFF. The genes are TRBV5-8 and TRBJ1-1; a possible D gene is TRBD1 (6 bases). Germline values: CDR1 SGHTS, CDR2 YDEGEE. The CDR3 covers 14 residues. Trimming left V 0 bases short and J 11 bases short, with 17 bases between.

The V call is TRBV29-1, the J call TRBJ2-3; D is unresolved. In germline, CDR1 is SQVTM, CDR2 ANQGSEA. There are 13 residues in the CDR3. The V end was cut by 6 bases, the J end by 6 bases, with 16 bases between. For the CDR3, the DNA is TGCAGCGTCAAGACCCAGACTCTCGATACGCAGTATTTT. Translating gives CSVKTQTLDTQYF.

The chain joins TRBV9 to TRBJ1-2, with 7 positions matching TRBD1. This CDR3 has 16 residues. With 0 bases clipped from V and 4 bases from J, the junction kept 9 bases outside the gene matches. From germline, CDR1 is SGDLS and CDR2 YYNGEE. The CDR3 region is CASSVVSGDRGYGYTF. The CDR3 region has the DNA TGTGCCAGCAGCGTAGTTTCAGGGGACAGAGGCTATGGCTACACCTTC. The full variable domain, in which reference TRBV9 and TRBJ1-2 provide the parts outside the CDR3, is DSGVTQTPKHLITATGQRVTLRCSPRSGDLSVYWYQQSLDQGLQFLIQYYNGEERAKGNILERFSAQQFPDLHSELNLSSLELGDSALYFCASSVVSGDRGYGYTFGSGTRLTVV.

This chain uses TRBV28 with TRBJ2-7, with 9 bases that match TRBD1. V lost 8 bases and J lost 4; bases outside the gene matches: 6. Germline CDR1 is MDHEN and CDR2 is SYDVKM. CDR3 length: 13 residues. CDR3: CASRDREGYEQYF. The CDR3 DNA is TGTGCCAGCCGGGACAGGGAAGGTTACGAGCAGTACTTC.

The genes are TRBV5-1 and TRBJ2-6; D unclear. V lost 2 bases, J lost 4 bases, and 19 bases lay in between. The CDR3 sequence is 18 residues long. Germline V gene lookup returns CDR1 SGHRS and CDR2 YFSETQ. The CDR3 coding sequence is TGCGCCAGCAGCTTATCTCAGAGGTTCCTAACAGGGGCCAACGTCCTGACTTTC. It encodes CASSLSQRFLTGANVLTF.

The rearrangement links TRBV7-2 to TRBJ1-1, with D maybe TRBD1 (5 bases). The CDR3 length is 15 residues. Germline CDR1 is SGHTA and CDR2 is FQGNSA. Trimming took off 3 bases at V and 4 bases at J, with 15 bases between the two ends. Written as DNA, the CDR3 is TGTGCCAGCAGCTTTGGAGCCATCGGGGGCACTGAAGCTTTCTTT. Its protein product is CASSFGAIGGTEAFF.

In nucleotides, the CDR3 is TGCGCCAGCAGCGGCGGACAGGGAAACACCATATATTTT. Amino acids: CASSGGQGNTIYF. This chain links TRBV5-1 with TRBJ1-3, with TRBD1 as a possible D gene (6 bases). The CDR3 sequence is 13 residues long. V dropped 4 bases and J dropped 4 bases, with 9 bases sitting between them. Germline lookup yields CDR1 SGHRS and CDR2 YFSETQ.

This chain connects TRBV27 to TRBJ1-1; D uncertain. This CDR3 has 13 amino acids. Germline V gene lookup returns CDR1 MNHEY and CDR2 SMNVEV (reference sequence). V was pared by 1 base and J by 5 bases, with 8 bases between. DNA for the CDR3: TGTGCCAGCAGTTTATTACGGGGTACTGAAGCTTTCTTT. It yields the protein CASSLLRGTEAFF.

V and J are TRBV29-1 and TRBJ2-7; D might be TRBD2 (6 bases). The germline V and J ends were trimmed by 6 bases and 9 bases, with 24 bases remaining between them. Germline CDR1 and CDR2: SQVTM and ANQGSEA. The CDR3 totals 14 residues. CDR3 loop: CSVALGLNYERQYF. The DNA for the CDR3 is TGCAGCGTGGCTTTAGGACTAAACTACGAGCGGCAGTACTTC.

V and J are TRBV27 and TRBJ2-2, with 7 bases identical to TRBD2. From germline, CDR1 is MNHEY and CDR2 SMNVEV (reference sequence). The CDR3 covers 16 residues. J was trimmed by 4 bases and V by 4 bases; bases with no gene match: 9. The CDR3 coding sequence is TGTGCCAGCAGTTCACTGACTAGCCTTAGCACCGGGGAGCTGTTTTTT. Translating it yields CASSSLTSLSTGELFF.

The J gene is TRBJ2-7, the V gene TRBV5-1, with 9 bases lining up with TRBD1. The germline V gene encodes CDR1 SGHRS and CDR2 YFSETQ. V was clipped by 0 bases and J by 4 bases; unmatched bases: 8. The CDR3 is 16 residues long. CDR3 residues: CASSLGGTGTYYEQYF. CDR3 in DNA: TGCGCCAGCAGCTTGGGCGGGACAGGGACTTATTACGAGCAGTACTTC.

V usage is TRBV28 and J usage is TRBJ2-5; D may be TRBD1 (5 bases). The CDR3 length is 14 residues. In germline, CDR1 is MDHEN, CDR2 SYDVKM. V was shortened by 5 bases and J by 5 bases, with 15 bases between the two germline ends. CDR3 sequence: CASSLGHLGETQYF. Here the CDR3 DNA reads TGTGCCAGCAGTCTAGGACATCTCGGGGAGACCCAGTACTTC.

This clone was seen only once. The chain links TRBV29-1 to TRBJ2-1, with 7 nucleotides matching TRBD2. CDR1 is SQVTM, CDR2 ANQGSEA, per germline. The trim removed 6 bases at V and 7 bases at J, leaving 6 bases unmatched. The CDR3 runs to 12 residues. The CDR3 is CSVKTSRNEQFF. The CDR3 bases are TGCAGCGTCAAGACTAGCAGGAATGAGCAGTTCTTC.

The chain links TRBV29-1 to TRBJ1-2; D is unresolved. The germline CDR1 and CDR2 sequences are SQVTM and ANQGSEA. V gave up 6 bases and J gave up 0 bases, with 11 bases separating them. The CDR3 is 13 residues long. The CDR3 DNA sequence: TGCAGCGTAGCCCGGGGTACTAACTATGGCTACACCTTC. This translates into CSVARGTNYGYTF. Drawing the rest from reference TRBV29-1 and TRBJ1-2, the complete variable domain is SAVISQKPSRDICQRGTSLTIQCQVDSQVTMMFWYRQQPGQSLTLIATANQGSEATYESGFVIDKFPISRPNLTFSTLTVSNMSPEDSSIYLCSVARGTNYGYTFGSGTRLTVV.

This sequence joins TRBV4-3 and TRBJ1-2; 7 nucleotides agree with TRBD1. Per the germline V gene, CDR1 is LGHNA and CDR2 is YSLEER. The CDR3 has 16 amino acids. V lost 1 base, J lost 0 bases, and 5 bases stayed unmatched. This chain's CDR3 is CASSQGQGHANYGYTF. CDR3 coding DNA: TGCGCCAGCAGCCAAGGACAGGGCCACGCTAACTATGGCTACACCTTC.

CDR3 sequence (DNA): TGTGCCAGCAGCCTGAGACAGGGCGGTCGAGAGACCCAGTACTTC. Amino acids: CASSLRQGGRETQYF. This sequence joins TRBV14 and TRBJ2-5, with TRBD1 matching 7 bases. Germline CDR1 and CDR2: SGHDN and FVKESK. This CDR3 has 15 amino acids. The ends lost 4 bases at V and 4 bases at J; junction bases unmatched: 9.

A few counts support this clone. In DNA, the CDR3 is TGTGCCAGCAGGACGGAGGGTCATCAGCCCCAGCATTTT. Its translation: CASRTEGHQPQHF. V and J are TRBV2 and TRBJ1-5, with no clear D. CDR1 SNHLY and CDR2 FYNNEI come from the germline V gene. The V and J ends lost 6 bases and 5 bases respectively, with 11 bases between them. The CDR3 spans 13 residues.

The CDR3: CASSRAGTGVETQYF. The DNA of the CDR3 is TGTGCCAGCAGCCGCGCCGGGACAGGGGTAGAGACCCAGTACTTC. J is TRBJ2-5 and V is TRBV5-5, with 10 bases lining up with TRBD1. Germline V gene sequence: CDR1 SGHKS, CDR2 YYEKEE (reference sequence). V was pared by 4 bases and J by 4 bases, with 7 bases of the junction left unmatched. The CDR3 runs 15 residues. Combining the CDR3 with reference TRBV5-5 and TRBJ2-5 gives the whole variable domain DAGVTQSPTHLIKTRGQQVTLRCSPISGHKSVSWYQQVLGQGPQFIFQYYEKEERGRGNFPDRFSARQFPNYSSELNVNALLLGDSALYLCASSRAGTGVETQYFGPGTRLLVL.

This clone has just one count. V gene TRBV28 combines with J gene TRBJ2-6, with D perhaps matching TRBD1 (5 bases). Germline V gene lookup returns CDR1 MDHEN and CDR2 SYDVKM. Trimming stripped 4 bases from V and 0 bases from J, with 7 bases between. CDR3 length: 15 amino acids. The CDR3 coding sequence is TGTGCCAGCAGTTCAGGGATCTCTGGGGCCAACGTCCTGACTTTC. It codes for CASSSGISGANVLTF.

This clone appeared many times. The chain's CDR3 is CASSVVTDPRNGYTF. In nucleotides, the CDR3 is TGTGCCAGCAGCGTGGTCACAGACCCAAGGAATGGCTACACCTTC. The chain employs TRBV5-5 and TRBJ1-2; no definite D call. CDR1 is SGHKS, CDR2 YYEKEE, per germline (reference sequence). V was clipped by 4 bases and J by 6 bases, with 19 bases between them. This CDR3 has 15 amino acids.